The 28 T cell receptor beta chains below come from one sample, sequenced in a study of cytomegalovirus exposure and HLA in healthy donors. Vbeta (60) and Jbeta (13) primers were used in the PCR. Measured with immunoSEQ multiplex PCR; TCRdb has only the in-frame clones, and not every one. The sample holds around 160,000 clones, around three quarters seen once. The specimen was PBMCs. Every receptor here comes from a middle-aged woman in good health and CMV-seropositive.

This rearrangement joins TRBV5-1 to TRBJ1-2; TRBD1 aligns across 7 bases. With 7 bases clipped from V and 2 bases from J, the junction kept 17 bases outside the gene matches. The CDR3 runs to 17 residues. Germline-derived CDR1 and CDR2 are SGHRS and YFSETQ. For the CDR3, the DNA is TGCGCCAGCCCCCGGTACAGGGGACCCTTGATAAACTATGGCTACACCTTC. Translating gives CASPRYRGPLINYGYTF.

There are a few counts of this clone. This rearrangement joins TRBV5-1 to TRBJ2-7; D remains ambiguous. V lost 0 bases, J lost 4 bases, and 2 bases lay in between. Germline V gene lookup returns CDR1 SGHRS and CDR2 YFSETQ. The CDR3 sequence is 11 residues long. Here the CDR3 reads CASSLVYEQYF. CDR3 in DNA: TGCGCCAGCAGCTTGGTATACGAGCAGTACTTC. Looking up the rest from reference TRBV5-1 and TRBJ2-7 gives the full variable domain: KAGVTQTPRYLIKTRGQQVTLSCSPISGHRSVSWYQQTPGQGLQFLFEYFSETQRNKGNFPGRFSGRQFSNSRSEMNVSTLELGDSALYLCASSLVYEQYFGPGTRLTVT.

V usage is TRBV6-1 and J usage is TRBJ1-5; D is possibly TRBD1 (5 bases). Germline V gives CDR1 MNHNS, CDR2 SASEGT. The V gene lost 1 base and the J gene lost 11 bases, with 9 bases spanning the gap. This CDR3 is 12 amino acids long. The CDR3 reads CASSEGIRAQHF. The CDR3 nucleotides read TGTGCCAGCAGTGAAGGGATCAGGGCCCAGCATTTT.

This chain links TRBV6-6 with TRBJ2-3, with 8 bases fitting TRBD1. Germline V gives CDR1 MNHNY, CDR2 SVGAGI (reference sequence). J gave up 3 bases and V 4 bases, and 3 bases lay outside the gene matches. This CDR3 has 14 amino acids. In DNA, the CDR3 is TGTGCCAGCAGTTTCGACAGGGGAACAGATACGCAGTATTTT. Its protein is CASSFDRGTDTQYF.

V usage is TRBV10-2 and J usage is TRBJ1-2, with a tentative D call TRBD1 (5 bases). Germline loops: CDR1 WSHSY, CDR2 SAAADI. The CDR3 is made up of 13 amino acids. The V and J ends lost 6 bases and 4 bases respectively, with 12 bases between them. CDR3 nucleotide sequence: TGCGCCAGCAGCGGACGGGGACTCTATGGCTACACCTTC. Its translation: CASSGRGLYGYTF.

Here the CDR3 reads CAWSATLGNSPLHF. Here the CDR3 DNA reads TGTGCCTGGAGTGCCACATTGGGCAATTCACCCCTCCACTTT. The V gene is TRBV30, the J gene TRBJ1-6, with unresolved D. CDR1 GTSNPN and CDR2 SVGIG come from the germline V gene (reference sequence). The CDR3 totals 14 residues. V was shortened by 1 base and J by 7 bases, with 11 bases between the two germline ends.

This chain joins TRBV6-5 and TRBJ1-5; TRBD1 matches at 7 bases. J gave up 4 bases and V 5 bases, and 5 bases lay outside the gene matches. This CDR3 has 14 amino acids. Germline V gene lookup returns CDR1 MNHEY and CDR2 SVGAGI. The CDR3 DNA reads TGTGCCAGCAGTACGACGGGACAGAATCAGCCCCAGCATTTT. The encoded protein is CASSTTGQNQPQHF.

V usage is TRBV11-2 and J usage is TRBJ2-2; 9 positions match TRBD1. This CDR3 has 15 amino acids. Germline CDR1 reads SGHAT; CDR2 reads FQNNGV. V gave up 3 bases and J gave up 6 bases; unmatched junction bases: 5. CDR3 nucleotide sequence: TGTGCCAGCAGCTTTCTGGGACAGGGCGCCGGGGAGCTGTTTTTT. Its protein is CASSFLGQGAGELFF. Supplemented by reference TRBV11-2 and TRBJ2-2, the full variable domain reads EAGVAQSPRYKIIEKRQSVAFWCNPISGHATLYWYQQILGQGPKLLIQFQNNGVVDDSQLPKDRFSAERLKGVDSTLKIQPAKLEDSAVYLCASSFLGQGAGELFFGEGSRLTVL.

This rearrangement joins TRBV30 to TRBJ1-1; D is perhaps TRBD1 (6 bases). Germline assignment: CDR1 GTSNPN and CDR2 SVGIG (reference sequence). Trimming removed 0 bases from V and 3 bases from J, with 8 bases in between. The CDR3 spans 13 residues. CDR3 coding DNA: TGTGCCTGGAGTGTACGGACAGACACTGAAGCTTTCTTT. As protein: CAWSVRTDTEAFF.

In this sample, this clone turned up once. The chain combines TRBV9 with TRBJ2-1, with 9 bases fitting TRBD1. The V and J ends lost 4 bases and 1 base, in that order; junction bases with no gene match: 6. The germline V gene encodes CDR1 SGDLS and CDR2 YYNGEE. This CDR3 is 16 amino acids long. CDR3 sequence: CASSLTGTGSYNEQFF. The CDR3 nucleotides are TGTGCCAGCAGCTTAACCGGGACAGGGTCCTACAATGAGCAGTTCTTC.

The gene calls are TRBV6-6 and TRBJ1-5, with no clear D. Trimming took 0 bases from V and 6 from J, leaving 15 bases between them. Germline V gives CDR1 MNHNY, CDR2 SVGAGI (reference sequence). The CDR3 has 16 amino acids. This CDR3 is CASSYSISGFSQPQHF. CDR3 nucleotide sequence: TGTGCCAGCAGTTACTCGATATCGGGTTTCAGTCAGCCCCAGCATTTT.

The genes are TRBV10-3 and TRBJ1-1, with D unresolved. Trimming took off 5 bases at V and 4 bases at J, with 8 bases between the two ends. This CDR3 is 12 amino acids long. Germline V lookup: CDR1 ENHRY, CDR2 SYGVKD. The CDR3 DNA sequence: TGTGCCATCAGTACGGGGATCACTGAAGCTTTCTTT. Translation: CAISTGITEAFF.

This clone was counted only a few times. The chain links TRBV28 to TRBJ1-2; 8 bases are a match to TRBD1. CDR1 is MDHEN, CDR2 SYDVKM, per germline. The CDR3 runs 14 residues. With 6 bases clipped from V and 2 bases from J, the junction kept 5 bases outside the gene matches. The CDR3 here is CASRRTGQNYGYTF. DNA of the CDR3: TGTGCCAGCAGAAGGACAGGGCAGAACTATGGCTACACCTTC.

The chain employs TRBV19 and TRBJ1-5; 9 nucleotides line up with TRBD1. V lost 4 bases, J lost 4 bases, and 2 bases stayed unmatched. The CDR3 has 14 residues. Germline CDR1 LNHDA, CDR2 SQIVND (reference sequence). The CDR3 DNA follows: TGTGCCAGTAGTACAGGGACAGGGAATCAGCCCCAGCATTTT. This gives the protein CASSTGTGNQPQHF. Looking up the rest from reference TRBV19 and TRBJ1-5 gives the full variable domain: DGGITQSPKYLFRKEGQNVTLSCEQNLNHDAMYWYRQDPGQGLRLIYYSQIVNDFQKGDIAEGYSVSREKKESFPLTVTSAQKNPTAFYLCASSTGTGNQPQHFGDGTRLSIL.

This clone was seen a few times. A read error may produce the germline difference seen at one junction end. The chain couples TRBV7-9 to TRBJ1-2; D gene uncertain. The germline V gene encodes CDR1 SEHNR and CDR2 FQNEAQ (reference sequence). This CDR3 is built from 15 residues. CDR3 region: CSSSLGSPTNYGYTF. DNA of the CDR3: TGTTCCAGCAGCTTGGGCAGTCCGACTAACTATGGCTACACCTTC.

This clone was recorded a few times. V gene TRBV6-1 combines with J gene TRBJ1-1; TRBD1 agrees at 8 bases. The CDR3 sequence is 15 residues long. CDR1 and CDR2 from the germline V gene are MNHNS and SASEGT. V was clipped by 3 bases and J by 8 bases; unmatched bases: 11. CDR3 DNA: TGTGCCAGCAGTGACCAGGACAGGGTCGGGCTGGAAGCTTTCTTT. As protein: CASSDQDRVGLEAFF.

This clone was seen only a few times. V usage is TRBV16 and J usage is TRBJ1-5; perhaps TRBD1 as D (5 bases). Trimming took off 0 bases at V and 1 base at J, with 10 bases between the two ends. The CDR3 loop spans 16 amino acids. Germline values: CDR1 KGHSY, CDR2 FQNENV. The CDR3 nucleotides read TGTGCCAGCAGCCAATCAATCGGACAAAGCAATCAGCCCCAGCATTTT. Its protein is CASSQSIGQSNQPQHF.

The chain couples TRBV6-5 to TRBJ2-7; D gene ambiguous. The CDR3 has 13 residues. Germline V gene data show CDR1 as MNHEY and CDR2 as SVGAGI. Trimming took off 6 bases at V and 3 bases at J, with 12 bases between the two ends. CDR3 sequence reads: CASRYGQYYEQYF. CDR3 nucleotide sequence: TGTGCCAGCAGATACGGGCAGTACTACGAGCAGTACTTC.

Points on this clone: The same CDR3 also results from other DNA sequences found in this sample. The chain employs TRBV5-1 and TRBJ2-7, with a tentative D call TRBD1 (5 bases). V was clipped by 3 bases and J by 0 bases, with 7 bases between them. Germline V gene lookup returns CDR1 SGHRS and CDR2 YFSETQ. The CDR3 has 13 amino acids. CDR3 coding DNA: TGCGCCAGCAGCTCGGACAACTCCTACGAGCAGTACTTC. Translated, it gives CASSSDNSYEQYF. The full variable domain, in which reference TRBV5-1 and TRBJ2-7 provide the parts outside the CDR3, is KAGVTQTPRYLIKTRGQQVTLSCSPISGHRSVSWYQQTPGQGLQFLFEYFSETQRNKGNFPGRFSGRQFSNSRSEMNVSTLELGDSALYLCASSSDNSYEQYFGPGTRLTVT.

The V and J genes are TRBV4-1 and TRBJ2-2; 15 bases are a match to TRBD2. J gave up 6 bases and V 5 bases, and 10 bases lay outside the gene matches. CDR1 and CDR2 from the germline V gene are MGHRA and YSYEKL. The CDR3 loop spans 18 amino acids. The CDR3 coding sequence is TGCGCCAGCAGCGCACGGACTAGCGGGGGGGCTCTTCCCGGGGAGCTGTTTTTT. Encoded protein: CASSARTSGGALPGELFF.

Only one count was recorded for this clone. The chain has TRBV5-4 and TRBJ2-7; TRBD2 matches at 11 bases. The CDR3 extends over 16 amino acids. J was trimmed by 5 bases and V by 2 bases; bases with no gene match: 9. Looked up from germline, CDR1 is SGHNT and CDR2 is YYREEE (reference sequence). CDR3: CASSFADSSGGNEQYF. In nucleotides, the CDR3 is TGTGCCAGCAGCTTCGCCGATTCTAGCGGGGGGAACGAGCAGTACTTC. Looking up the rest from reference TRBV5-4 and TRBJ2-7 gives the full variable domain: ETGVTQSPTHLIKTRGQQVTLRCSSQSGHNTVSWYQQALGQGPQFIFQYYREEENGRGNFPPRFSGLQFPNYSSELNVNALELDDSALYLCASSFADSSGGNEQYFGPGTRLTVT.

The chain employs TRBV11-1 and TRBJ2-7; TRBD1 matches at 9 bases. In germline, CDR1 is SGHAT, CDR2 FQDESV (reference sequence). CDR3 length equals 15 residues. V was pared by 2 bases and J by 2 bases, with 4 bases of the junction left unmatched. CDR3 DNA sequence: TGTGCCAGCAGCTTACCGACAGGGGGGCCCTACGAGCAGTACTTC. Translation gives CASSLPTGGPYEQYF.

The table lists this clone with a count of one. The V and J genes are TRBV10-1 and TRBJ2-1; no clear D gene. Germline V gene lookup returns CDR1 WNHNN and CDR2 SYGVQD (reference sequence). The CDR3 extends over 15 amino acids. V lost 0 bases to trimming and J lost 6 bases, with 12 bases between them. The CDR3 loop reads CASSESNRWSNEQFF. CDR3 sequence (DNA): TGCGCCAGCAGTGAGTCTAACAGATGGTCCAATGAGCAGTTCTTC.

CDR3 protein: CASSADRGGANVLTF. The DNA of the CDR3 is TGTGCCAGCAGCGCCGACAGGGGTGGGGCCAACGTCCTGACTTTC. The chain employs TRBV9 and TRBJ2-6; 8 bases are a match to TRBD1. Trimming at V came to 3 bases and at J to 3 bases, leaving 2 bases not matched to a gene. Germline CDR1 is SGDLS and CDR2 is YYNGEE. CDR3 length equals 15 residues.

The J gene is TRBJ1-3, the V gene TRBV4-1, with unresolved D. The V gene's germline CDR1 is MGHRA and CDR2 YSYEKL. V was cut by 4 bases and J by 2 bases, with 3 bases left in between. CDR3 size: 12 residues. CDR3 residues: CASSLTGNTIYF. DNA for the CDR3: TGCGCCAGCAGCCTAACTGGAAACACCATATATTTT.

The J gene is TRBJ1-1, the V gene TRBV19, with TRBD1 matching 7 bases. CDR1 is LNHDA, CDR2 SQIVND, per germline (reference sequence). J lost 0 bases, V lost 3 bases, and 4 bases had no gene match. The CDR3 has 15 amino acids. The CDR3 loop is CASSIQTGMNTEAFF. The CDR3 DNA reads as TGTGCCAGTAGTATCCAGACAGGGATGAACACTGAAGCTTTCTTT.

This clone has more than one count but fewer than ten. The chain recombines TRBV5-5 with TRBJ2-3; 12 bases agree with TRBD1. The CDR3 has 17 amino acids. The germline CDR1 and CDR2 sequences are SGHKS and YYEKEE (reference sequence). V shed 4 bases, J shed 4 bases, and the junction held 10 bases outside the gene matches. The CDR3 nucleotides read TGTGCCAGCAGCCTAGCGCCGGGACAGGGGGCATCAGATACGCAGTATTTT. This sequence encodes CASSLAPGQGASDTQYF.

The gene calls are TRBV19 and TRBJ2-1; 7 bases fit TRBD2. The J segment lost 1 base and the V segment lost 7 bases, leaving 4 bases of the junction unmatched. The germline gives CDR1 LNHDA, CDR2 SQIVND (reference sequence). The CDR3 is made up of 14 amino acids. The CDR3 loop reads CASTTSRSYNEQFF. The CDR3 coding sequence is TGTGCCAGTACGACTAGCCGATCCTACAATGAGCAGTTCTTC.